This TCR beta chain derives from a study of response to subunit inactivated influenza vaccine. A single record per CDR3 protein comes from TCRdb applying MiXCR to the RT-PCR reads. The repertoire holds about 170,000 distinct CDR3 sequences, 9.5% to 15% seen once, with 29% in the top ten. The same specimen was also included in a second study, on T cells expressing NK-cell markers. From that second work: TCR beta cDNA was made by 5'RACE template switching with UMIs. The CD3+CD56-NKG2C+ fraction of several donors was likewise dominated by these clonotypes.

The TCR originated in a man aged 50 to 60 who received an inactivated influenza vaccine. The specimen comprised CD8+ T cells sorted from PBMCs, sampled roughly 12 days after vaccination.

The CDR3 region has the DNA TGTGCCAGCAGCCCCGGGACTAGCGGGACCGACACCGGGGAGCTGTTTTTT. It translates to CASSPGTSGTDTGELFF. The J gene is TRBJ2-2, the V gene TRBV6-1; 13 nucleotides match TRBD2. CDR3 length equals 17 residues. V dropped 6 bases and J dropped 3; count of bases not matched to a gene: 7. Looked up from germline, CDR1 is MNHNS and CDR2 is SASEGT.